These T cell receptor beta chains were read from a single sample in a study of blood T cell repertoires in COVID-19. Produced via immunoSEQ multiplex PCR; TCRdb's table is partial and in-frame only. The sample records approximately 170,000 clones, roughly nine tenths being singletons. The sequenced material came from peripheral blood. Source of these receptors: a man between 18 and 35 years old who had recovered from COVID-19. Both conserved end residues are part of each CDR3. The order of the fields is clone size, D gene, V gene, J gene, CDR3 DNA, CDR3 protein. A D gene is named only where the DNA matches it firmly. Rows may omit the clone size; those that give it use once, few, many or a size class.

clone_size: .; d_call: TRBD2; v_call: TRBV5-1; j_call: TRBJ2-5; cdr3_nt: TGCGCCAGCAGCCTGCGGGAGGGCCTAGAGACCCAGTACTTC; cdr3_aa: CASSLREGLETQYF
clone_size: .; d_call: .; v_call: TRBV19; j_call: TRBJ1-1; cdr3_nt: TGTGCCAGCGCCGGACATTTGAACACTGAAGCTTTCTTT; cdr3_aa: CASAGHLNTEAFF
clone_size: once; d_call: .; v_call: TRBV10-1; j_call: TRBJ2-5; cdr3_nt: TGCGCCAGGACGCAGACTAGGGGAGAGACCCAGTACTTC; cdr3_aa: CARTQTRGETQYF
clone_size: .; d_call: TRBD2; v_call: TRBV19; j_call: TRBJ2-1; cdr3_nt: TGTGCCAGTAGTCACAGACTAGCACGGGATGAGCAGTTCTTC; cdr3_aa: CASSHRLARDEQFF
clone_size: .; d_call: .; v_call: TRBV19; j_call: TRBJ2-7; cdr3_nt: TGTGCCAGTAGTCAACGACAGGCGGCCTACGAGCAGTACTTC; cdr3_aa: CASSQRQAAYEQYF
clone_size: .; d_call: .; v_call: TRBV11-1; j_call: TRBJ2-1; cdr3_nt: TGTGCCAGCAGCTTACGACCCGACCTAGGCGACAATGAGCAGTTCTTC; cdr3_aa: CASSLRPDLGDNEQFF
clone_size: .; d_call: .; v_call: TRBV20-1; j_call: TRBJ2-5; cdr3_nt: TGCAGTGCTAGAGTACAAGAGACCCAGTACTTC; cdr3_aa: CSARVQETQYF
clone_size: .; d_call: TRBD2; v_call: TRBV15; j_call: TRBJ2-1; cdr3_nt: TGTGCCACCACCACCGCTAGCGGGAGGGCCCATGAGCAGTTCTTC; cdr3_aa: CATTTASGRAHEQFF
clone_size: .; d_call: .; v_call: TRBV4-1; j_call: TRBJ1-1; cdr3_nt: TGCGCCAGCAGCCAAGAGAACGGTTTCACTGAAGCTTTCTTT; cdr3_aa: CASSQENGFTEAFF
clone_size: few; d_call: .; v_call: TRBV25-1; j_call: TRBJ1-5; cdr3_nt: TGTGCCAGCAGTGGGGGAGGTGATCAGCCCCAGCATTTT; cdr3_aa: CASSGGGDQPQHF
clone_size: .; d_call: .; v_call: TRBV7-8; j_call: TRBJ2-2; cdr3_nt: TGTGCCAGCAGCTTTTCACAGGCGAACACCGGGGAGCTGTTTTTT; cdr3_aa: CASSFSQANTGELFF